The rows below give T cell receptor beta chains drawn from one sample of a study of cytomegalovirus exposure and HLA in healthy donors. Produced via immunoSEQ multiplex PCR; TCRdb's table is partial and in-frame only. The sample contains roughly 260,000 clones, around 87% of which appear only once. Source material: PBMCs. All receptors derive from a man between 18 and 29 years old in good health and CMV-seronegative. The CDR3 runs from the conserved cysteine through the conserved F or W. D genes are given only for firm matches. Rows give clone size only sometimes, using once, few, many, or a class for an expanded clone.

V: TRBV7-9; D: -; J: TRBJ1-6; size: -; DNA: TGTGCCAGCAGCCAAGGACAGCCTAATTCACCCCTCCACTTT; CDR3: CASSQGQPNSPLHF
V: TRBV7-3; D: TRBD2; J: TRBJ2-3; size: -; DNA: TGTGCCAGCAGCTTGACTAGCGGGAGAGTAGATACGCAGTATTTT; CDR3: CASSLTSGRVDTQYF
V: TRBV6-1; D: TRBD1; J: TRBJ1-1; size: -; DNA: TGTGCCAGCAGCTACGACAGGGGACAGACTGAAGCTTTCTTT; CDR3: CASSYDRGQTEAFF
V: TRBV5-4; D: TRBD2; J: TRBJ2-1; size: -; DNA: TGTGCCAGCAGCTTGGGGGCGGGAGTCCCCAATGAGCAGTTCTTC; CDR3: CASSLGAGVPNEQFF
V: TRBV4-3; D: TRBD2; J: TRBJ2-3; size: once; DNA: TGCGCCAGCAGCCGGGGGACTAGCGGGACAGATACGCAGTATTTT; CDR3: CASSRGTSGTDTQYF
V: TRBV28; D: -; J: TRBJ2-1; size: once; DNA: TGTGCCAGCAGTTTATTAACCCTAGGAGGAGGGGAGCAGTTCTTC; CDR3: CASSLLTLGGGEQFF
V: TRBV27; D: TRBD1; J: TRBJ2-7; size: -; DNA: TGTGCCAGCAGTACCGGGACAGGGCCCTACGAGCAGTACTTC; CDR3: CASSTGTGPYEQYF
V: TRBV5-8; D: TRBD2; J: TRBJ2-3; size: -; DNA: TGTGCCAGCAGCCCACTAGCGGCCTGGGGAGATACGCAGTATTTT; CDR3: CASSPLAAWGDTQYF
V: TRBV19; D: TRBD1; J: TRBJ2-7; size: -; DNA: TGTGCCAGTAGTATAGCCGGGACAGGGACCTACGAGCAGTACTTC; CDR3: CASSIAGTGTYEQYF
V: TRBV19; D: TRBD2; J: TRBJ2-1; size: -; DNA: TGTGCCAGTAGCCTAAGCGGGGCCTACAATGAGCAGTTCTTC; CDR3: CASSLSGAYNEQFF
V: TRBV7-6; D: -; J: TRBJ1-5; size: few; DNA: TGTGCCAGCAGTACGGGTGTGAGTCAGGGGCCGAGGCATTTT; CDR3: CASSTGVSQGPRHF
V: TRBV29-1; D: TRBD2; J: TRBJ2-5; size: -; DNA: TGCAGCGTTGAGAGTTGGGGCGGGAGATCTGAGACCCAGTACTTC; CDR3: CSVESWGGRSETQYF
V: TRBV27; D: -; J: TRBJ2-2; size: -; DNA: TGTGCCAGCAGTTTACGGGGGGCTATCACCGGGGAGCTGTTTTTT; CDR3: CASSLRGAITGELFF
V: TRBV28; D: -; J: TRBJ1-1; size: -; DNA: TGTGCCAGCAGTTTGGGCAACCCAACTGAAGCTTTCTTT; CDR3: CASSLGNPTEAFF
V: TRBV2; D: -; J: TRBJ2-2; size: -; DNA: TGTGCCAGCAGCTTGACTATGCGGCGGTGGCCTTCCGGGGAGCTGTTTTTT; CDR3: CASSLTMRRWPSGELFF
V: TRBV5-1; D: TRBD2; J: TRBJ2-5; size: -; DNA: TGCGCCAGCAGCTTAAGTCTAGCGGGGGGCTGGGAGACCCAGTACTTC; CDR3: CASSLSLAGGWETQYF
V: TRBV5-4; D: TRBD1; J: TRBJ2-7; size: few; DNA: TGTGCCAGCAGCTCCAAACAGGGGGCGAAGGACGAGCAGTACTTC; CDR3: CASSSKQGAKDEQYF
V: TRBV29-1; D: -; J: TRBJ2-7; size: -; DNA: TGCAGCGTCCTTAATGACGAGCAGTACTTC; CDR3: CSVLNDEQYF
V: TRBV7-9; D: -; J: TRBJ2-5; size: once; DNA: TGTGCCAGCAGCTTAGCGCTTTTGCAGCAAGAGACCCAGTACTTC; CDR3: CASSLALLQQETQYF
V: TRBV28; D: TRBD2; J: TRBJ2-1; size: -; DNA: TGTGCCAGCAGCCAGGCCGGGACTAGCGGGTGGGGTGAGCAGTTCTTC; CDR3: CASSQAGTSGWGEQFF
V: TRBV20-1; D: -; J: TRBJ2-5; size: -; DNA: TGCAGTGCAAAACAACCAGAGACCCAGTACTTC; CDR3: CSAKQPETQYF
V: TRBV6-4; D: TRBD2; J: TRBJ2-1; size: -; DNA: TGTGCCAGCAGTAGCGGGGGGGCCGCAAATGAGCAGTTCTTC; CDR3: CASSSGGAANEQFF
V: TRBV6-6; D: -; J: TRBJ2-4; size: -; DNA: TGTGCCAGCACCGGGTCCGGTTCCCTAGCCAAAAACATTCAGTACTTC; CDR3: CASTGSGSLAKNIQYF
V: TRBV9; D: -; J: TRBJ1-2; size: -; DNA: TGTGCCAGCACTCAATACAGGGAAGGTATCTATGGCTACACCTTC; CDR3: CASTQYREGIYGYTF
V: TRBV25-1; D: TRBD1; J: TRBJ2-7; size: once; DNA: TGTGCCAGCAGTGCCCGACAGGGAGACGAGCAGTACTTC; CDR3: CASSARQGDEQYF
V: TRBV5-1; D: -; J: TRBJ2-1; size: -; DNA: TGCGCCAGCAGCGCCAGTTCCGACAATGAGCAGTTCTTC; CDR3: CASSASSDNEQFF
V: TRBV6-5; D: -; J: TRBJ2-5; size: -; DNA: TGTGCCAGCAGTCGCAGGCGGGAAGAGACCCAGTACTTC; CDR3: CASSRRREETQYF
V: TRBV2; D: -; J: TRBJ2-3; size: -; DNA: TGTGCCAGCAGCGCTGAAAAACACCCCCAGTATTTT; CDR3: CASSAEKHPQYF
V: TRBV19; D: -; J: TRBJ1-1; size: -; DNA: TGTGCCAGTAGTATAGATCCGGGGGGCAGCGAAGCTTTCTTT; CDR3: CASSIDPGGSEAFF
V: TRBV11-2; D: TRBD1; J: TRBJ2-1; size: -; DNA: TGTGCCAGCAGCCCCCTGACAGGGTACAACAATGAGCAGTTCTTC; CDR3: CASSPLTGYNNEQFF
V: TRBV5-1; D: -; J: TRBJ2-5; size: -; DNA: TGCGCCAGCAGCTTGGGACACCCGAGACAAGAGACCCAGTACTTC; CDR3: CASSLGHPRQETQYF
V: TRBV2; D: TRBD1; J: TRBJ1-2; size: -; DNA: TGTGCCAGCAACCGGGACAGGGGGGCCGCTAACTATGGCTACACCTTC; CDR3: CASNRDRGAANYGYTF
V: TRBV9; D: TRBD1; J: TRBJ1-1; size: -; DNA: TGTGCCAGCAGCTCCGGGACAGGGGGAGGTTTAGGCACTGAAGCTTTCTTT; CDR3: CASSSGTGGGLGTEAFF
V: TRBV29-1; D: -; J: TRBJ2-1; size: -; DNA: TGCAGCGCTGCGGTGCCTGATTCCTACAATGAGCAGTTCTTC; CDR3: CSAAVPDSYNEQFF
V: TRBV6-1; D: TRBD1; J: TRBJ2-2; size: -; DNA: TGTGCCAGCAGTACCGGGACAGGGCGTACCGGGGAGCTGTTTTTT; CDR3: CASSTGTGRTGELFF
V: TRBV14; D: TRBD1; J: TRBJ1-2; size: -; DNA: TGTGCCAGCAGCCAAGTACCGGGACAGGGAACCAACTATGGCTACACCTTC; CDR3: CASSQVPGQGTNYGYTF
V: TRBV2; D: TRBD1; J: TRBJ1-6; size: -; DNA: TGTGCCAGCACCCCGGGACAGAATAATTCACCCCTCCACTTT; CDR3: CASTPGQNNSPLHF
V: TRBV2; D: -; J: TRBJ1-5; size: -; DNA: TGTGCCAGCAGTGGGGAGGGCCAGCCCCAGCATTTT; CDR3: CASSGEGQPQHF
V: TRBV7-8; D: -; J: TRBJ2-5; size: -; DNA: TGTGCCAGCAGCCGAAGGGGGGGGAGCGAGGAGACCCAGTACTTC; CDR3: CASSRRGGSEETQYF
V: TRBV7-9; D: -; J: TRBJ2-5; size: once; DNA: TGTGCCAGCAGCCCCCCCGGGTACGGGGAAGAGACCCAGTACTTC; CDR3: CASSPPGYGEETQYF
V: TRBV7-2; D: -; J: TRBJ2-7; size: -; DNA: TGTGCCAGCAGCCCCACAGGGTTCACACCCTACGAGCAGTACTTC; CDR3: CASSPTGFTPYEQYF
V: TRBV10-2; D: -; J: TRBJ2-7; size: -; DNA: TGCGCCAGCAGGACAGGGGAGGGCTCCTACGAGCAGTACTTC; CDR3: CASRTGEGSYEQYF
V: TRBV27; D: -; J: TRBJ2-1; size: -; DNA: TGTGCCAGCAGTTCCGGGGGTAGCAATGAGCAGTTCTTC; CDR3: CASSSGGSNEQFF
V: TRBV18; D: TRBD1; J: TRBJ2-7; size: -; DNA: TGTGCCAGCTCATCGTACCGGGACAGCCTCTACGAGCAGTACTTC; CDR3: CASSSYRDSLYEQYF
V: TRBV11-2; D: TRBD1; J: TRBJ2-5; size: -; DNA: TGTGCCAGCAGCCTAAGACAGGGGGGCCAAGAGACCCAGTACTTC; CDR3: CASSLRQGGQETQYF
V: TRBV9; D: -; J: TRBJ2-5; size: -; DNA: TGTGCCAGCAGCCCTAAGGGACTGGGACAAGAGACCCAGTACTTC; CDR3: CASSPKGLGQETQYF
V: TRBV29-1; D: -; J: TRBJ2-7; size: -; DNA: TGCAGCGTTGAAGTTGGCGGGCCCTCCTACGAGCAGTACTTC; CDR3: CSVEVGGPSYEQYF
V: TRBV9; D: -; J: TRBJ2-3; size: -; DNA: TGTGCCAGCAGCGCCGGGACACCAACTCCGGGCGATACGCAGTATTTT; CDR3: CASSAGTPTPGDTQYF
V: TRBV7-9; D: -; J: TRBJ2-2; size: few; DNA: TGTGCCAGCAGCTCCAACAAGAACACCGGGGAGCTGTTTTTT; CDR3: CASSSNKNTGELFF
V: TRBV5-1; D: TRBD1; J: TRBJ1-5; size: few; DNA: TGCGCCAGCAGCTTGGGGGACAGTCATCAGCCCCAGCATTTT; CDR3: CASSLGDSHQPQHF
V: TRBV9; D: TRBD2; J: TRBJ2-2; size: few; DNA: TGTGCCAGCAGCGCGGGACTAGCGGGGGTTCACGGGGAGCTGTTTTTT; CDR3: CASSAGLAGVHGELFF
V: TRBV7-3; D: TRBD1; J: TRBJ2-7; size: -; DNA: TGTGCCAGCAGCTTAACGAACCCGGACAGGCCCGAGATTCCCTTC; CDR3: CASSLTNPDRPEIPF
V: TRBV27; D: -; J: TRBJ2-6; size: -; DNA: TGTGCCAGCAGTTTAATTTGGACAGATTCTAGCTCTGGGGCCAACGTCCTGACTTTC; CDR3: CASSLIWTDSSSGANVLTF
V: TRBV7-9; D: TRBD1; J: TRBJ2-5; size: -; DNA: TGTGCCAGCAGCTTAGGCAGGGACAGTGGGGGACAAGAGACCCAGTACTTC; CDR3: CASSLGRDSGGQETQYF
V: TRBV29-1; D: TRBD1; J: TRBJ1-4; size: -; DNA: TGCAGCGTTGGGCAGGGGGACGAAAAACTGTTTTTT; CDR3: CSVGQGDEKLFF
V: TRBV2; D: TRBD2; J: TRBJ2-7; size: few; DNA: TGTGCCAGCAATCGACTAGCGGGAGGCGAGCAGTACTTC; CDR3: CASNRLAGGEQYF
V: TRBV12-2; D: -; J: TRBJ2-3; size: -; DNA: TGTGCAAGTCGCTTACGAGCTGGGCCACCATTATATACGCAGTATTTT; CDR3: CASRLRAGPPLYTQYF
V: TRBV2; D: TRBD1; J: TRBJ2-2; size: -; DNA: TGTGCCACTTCCGCGCGGACAGGGGGAACCGGGGAGCTGTTTTTT; CDR3: CATSARTGGTGELFF
V: TRBV7-9; D: TRBD1; J: TRBJ1-5; size: -; DNA: TGTGCCAGCAGCTTAGGGACAGGGGATAGCAATCAGCCCCAGCATTTT; CDR3: CASSLGTGDSNQPQHF